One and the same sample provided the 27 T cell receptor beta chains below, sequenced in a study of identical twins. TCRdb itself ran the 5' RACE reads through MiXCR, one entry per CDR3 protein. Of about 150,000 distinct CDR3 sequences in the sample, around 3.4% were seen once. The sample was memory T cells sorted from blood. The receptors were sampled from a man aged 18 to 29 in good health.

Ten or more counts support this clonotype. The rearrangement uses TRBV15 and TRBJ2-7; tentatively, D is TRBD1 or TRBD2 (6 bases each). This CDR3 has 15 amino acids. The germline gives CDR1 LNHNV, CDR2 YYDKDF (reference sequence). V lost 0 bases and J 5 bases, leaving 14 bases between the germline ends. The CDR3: CATSRDRRGANEQYF. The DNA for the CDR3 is TGTGCCACCAGCAGAGATCGTAGGGGGGCTAACGAGCAGTACTTC.

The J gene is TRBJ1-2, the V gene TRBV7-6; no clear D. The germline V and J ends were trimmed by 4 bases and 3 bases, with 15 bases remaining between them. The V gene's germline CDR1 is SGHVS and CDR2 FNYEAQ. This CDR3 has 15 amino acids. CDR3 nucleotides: TGTGCCAGCAGCTCCCGCTCAGGAGCGCACTATGGCTACACCTTC. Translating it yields CASSSRSGAHYGYTF.

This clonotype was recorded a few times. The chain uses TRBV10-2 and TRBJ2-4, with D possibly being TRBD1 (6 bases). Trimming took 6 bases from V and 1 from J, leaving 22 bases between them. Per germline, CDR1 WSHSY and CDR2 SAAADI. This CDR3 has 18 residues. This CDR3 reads CASRLTGGFSFAKNIQYF. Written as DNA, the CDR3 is TGCGCCAGCAGACTGACAGGCGGTTTCTCTTTCGCCAAAAACATTCAGTACTTC.

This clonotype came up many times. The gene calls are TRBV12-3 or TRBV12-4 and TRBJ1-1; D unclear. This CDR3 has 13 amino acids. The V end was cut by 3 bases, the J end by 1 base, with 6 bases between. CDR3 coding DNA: TGTGCCAGCAGTTTGGCCAGGAACACTGAAGCTTTCTTT. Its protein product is CASSLARNTEAFF.

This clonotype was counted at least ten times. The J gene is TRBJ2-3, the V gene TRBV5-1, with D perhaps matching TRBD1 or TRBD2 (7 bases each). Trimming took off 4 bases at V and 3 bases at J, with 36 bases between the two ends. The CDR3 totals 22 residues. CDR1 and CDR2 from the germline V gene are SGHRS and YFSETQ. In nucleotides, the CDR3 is TGCGCCAGCAGCCCCAACCGCGTTAAAGCCACCCAGGGGGGGAAGAGGACAGATACGCAGTATTTT. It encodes CASSPNRVKATQGGKRTDTQYF.

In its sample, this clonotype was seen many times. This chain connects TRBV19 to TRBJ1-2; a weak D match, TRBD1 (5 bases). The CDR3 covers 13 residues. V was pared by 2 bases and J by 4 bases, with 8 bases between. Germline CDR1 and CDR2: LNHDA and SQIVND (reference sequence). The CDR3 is CASSIWTSYGYTF. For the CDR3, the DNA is TGTGCCAGTAGTATATGGACAAGCTATGGCTACACCTTC.

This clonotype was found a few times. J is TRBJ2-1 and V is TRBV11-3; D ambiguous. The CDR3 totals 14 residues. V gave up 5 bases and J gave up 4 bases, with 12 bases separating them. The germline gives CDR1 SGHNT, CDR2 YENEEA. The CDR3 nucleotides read TGTGCCAGCAGCCCAGACCCTAGTTACAATGAGCAGTTCTTC. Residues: CASSPDPSYNEQFF.

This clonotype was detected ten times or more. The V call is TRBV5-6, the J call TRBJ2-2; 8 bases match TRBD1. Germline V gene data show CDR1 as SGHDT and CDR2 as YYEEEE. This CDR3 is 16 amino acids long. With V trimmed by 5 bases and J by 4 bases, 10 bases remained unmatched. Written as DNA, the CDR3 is TGTGCCAGCAGTCCCACCGGGACAGGACTCACCGGGGAGCTGTTTTTT. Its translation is CASSPTGTGLTGELFF.

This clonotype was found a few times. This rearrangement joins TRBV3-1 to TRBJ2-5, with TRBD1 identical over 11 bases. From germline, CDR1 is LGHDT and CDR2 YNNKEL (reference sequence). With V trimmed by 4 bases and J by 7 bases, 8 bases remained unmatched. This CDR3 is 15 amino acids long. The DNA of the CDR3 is TGTGCCAGCAGCCCCCTTACCGGGACAGGGGGGACCCAGTACTTC. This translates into CASSPLTGTGGTQYF.

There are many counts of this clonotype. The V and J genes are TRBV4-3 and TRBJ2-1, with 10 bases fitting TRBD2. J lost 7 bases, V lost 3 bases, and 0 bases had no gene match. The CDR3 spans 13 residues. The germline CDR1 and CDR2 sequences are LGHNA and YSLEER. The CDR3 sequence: CASSQGLANEQFF. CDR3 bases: TGCGCCAGCAGCCAGGGACTAGCGAATGAGCAGTTCTTC.

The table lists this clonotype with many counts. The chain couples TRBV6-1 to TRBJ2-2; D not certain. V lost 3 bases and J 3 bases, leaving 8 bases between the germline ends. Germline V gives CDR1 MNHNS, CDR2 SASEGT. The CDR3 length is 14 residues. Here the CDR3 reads CASSERADTGELFF. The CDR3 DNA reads TGTGCCAGCAGTGAGAGAGCAGACACCGGGGAGCTGTTTTTT.

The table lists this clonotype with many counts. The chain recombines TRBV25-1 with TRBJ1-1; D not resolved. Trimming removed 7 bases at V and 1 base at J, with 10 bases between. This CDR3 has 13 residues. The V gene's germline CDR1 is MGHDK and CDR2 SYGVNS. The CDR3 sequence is CASTLIPNTEAFF. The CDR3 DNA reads TGTGCCAGCACCCTTATACCGAACACTGAAGCTTTCTTT. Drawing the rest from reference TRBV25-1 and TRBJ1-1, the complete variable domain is EADIYQTPRYLVIGTGKKITLECSQTMGHDKMYWYQQDPGMELHLIHYSYGVNSTEKGDLSSESTVSRIRTEHFPLTLESARPSHTSQYLCASTLIPNTEAFFGQGTRLTVV.

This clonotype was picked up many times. The CDR3 nucleotides are TGTGCCAGCAGCCTCATACAGGGGCAGGACGAGCAGTACTTC. The encoded protein is CASSLIQGQDEQYF. The rearrangement uses TRBV4-2 and TRBJ2-7; TRBD1 matches at 7 bases. Germline CDR1 reads LGHNA; CDR2 reads YNFKEQ. CDR3 size: 14 residues. J gave up 5 bases and V 4 bases, and 8 bases lay outside the gene matches.

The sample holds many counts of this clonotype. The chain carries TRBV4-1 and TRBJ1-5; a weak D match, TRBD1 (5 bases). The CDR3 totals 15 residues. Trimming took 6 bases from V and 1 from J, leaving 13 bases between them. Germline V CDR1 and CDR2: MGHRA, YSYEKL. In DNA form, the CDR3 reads TGCGCCAGCAGGTCTTTAGGGGTAAGCAATCAGCCCCAGCATTTT. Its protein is CASRSLGVSNQPQHF.

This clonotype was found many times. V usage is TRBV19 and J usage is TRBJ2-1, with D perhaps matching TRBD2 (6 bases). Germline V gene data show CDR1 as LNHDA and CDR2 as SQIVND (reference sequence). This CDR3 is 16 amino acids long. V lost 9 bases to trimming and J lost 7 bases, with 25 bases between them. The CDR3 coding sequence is TGTGCCAGCCCATATAGGGGAGGTGGCACCGAAAATGAGCAGTTCTTC. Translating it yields CASPYRGGGTENEQFF.

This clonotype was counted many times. The DNA of the CDR3 is TGCGCCAGCAGCCTCAGAGCTGACAGGGGGGCTGGCAATGAGCAGTTCTTC. This translates into CASSLRADRGAGNEQFF. V usage is TRBV5-1 and J usage is TRBJ2-1; TRBD1 matches at 9 bases. Germline lookup yields CDR1 SGHRS and CDR2 YFSETQ. Trimming took 4 bases from V and 6 from J; bases not matched to a gene: 14. The CDR3 is 17 residues long.

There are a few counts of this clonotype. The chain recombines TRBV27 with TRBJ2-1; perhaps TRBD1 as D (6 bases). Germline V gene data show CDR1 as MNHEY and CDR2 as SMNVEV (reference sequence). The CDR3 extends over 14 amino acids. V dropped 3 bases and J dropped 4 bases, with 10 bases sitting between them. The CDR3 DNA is TGTGCCAGCAGTTTCAGGGGCGATTACAATGAGCAGTTCTTC. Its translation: CASSFRGDYNEQFF.

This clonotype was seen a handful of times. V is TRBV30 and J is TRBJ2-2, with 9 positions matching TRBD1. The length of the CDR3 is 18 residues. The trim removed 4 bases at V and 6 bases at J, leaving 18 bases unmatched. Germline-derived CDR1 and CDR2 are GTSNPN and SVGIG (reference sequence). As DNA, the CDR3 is TGTGCCTGGAATGGTTTTGTTCAAGGACAGGGGTTTTCCGGGGAGCTGTTTTTT. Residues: CAWNGFVQGQGFSGELFF.

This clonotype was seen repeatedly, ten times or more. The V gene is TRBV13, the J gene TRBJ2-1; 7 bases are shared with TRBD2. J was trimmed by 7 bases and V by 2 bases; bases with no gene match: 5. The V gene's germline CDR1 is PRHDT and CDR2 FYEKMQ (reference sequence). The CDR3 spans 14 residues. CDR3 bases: TGTGCCAGCAGCTTACGACGGGGAGGGAATGAGCAGTTCTTC. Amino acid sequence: CASSLRRGGNEQFF.

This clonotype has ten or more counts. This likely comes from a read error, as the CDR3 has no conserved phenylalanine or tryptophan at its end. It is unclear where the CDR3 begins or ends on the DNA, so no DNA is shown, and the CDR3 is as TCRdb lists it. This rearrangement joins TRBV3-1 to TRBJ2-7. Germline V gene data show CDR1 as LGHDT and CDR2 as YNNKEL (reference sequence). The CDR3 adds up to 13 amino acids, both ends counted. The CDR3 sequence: CASSQDLTTRSSS.

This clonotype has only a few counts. CDR3 amino acids: CSVKGQGEEDYGYTF. CDR3 nucleotide sequence: TGCAGCGTTAAGGGACAGGGAGAGGAGGACTATGGCTACACCTTC. V usage is TRBV29-1 and J usage is TRBJ1-2; TRBD1 aligns across 9 bases. The CDR3 covers 15 residues. The germline gives CDR1 SQVTM, CDR2 ANQGSEA. V lost 5 bases and J lost 3; bases outside the gene matches: 10.

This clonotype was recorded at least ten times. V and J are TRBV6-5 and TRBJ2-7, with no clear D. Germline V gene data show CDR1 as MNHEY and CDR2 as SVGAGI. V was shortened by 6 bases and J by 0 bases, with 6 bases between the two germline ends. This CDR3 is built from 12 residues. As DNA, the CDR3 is TGTGCCAGCAGAACGAGCTCCTACGAGCAGTACTTC. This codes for CASRTSSYEQYF.

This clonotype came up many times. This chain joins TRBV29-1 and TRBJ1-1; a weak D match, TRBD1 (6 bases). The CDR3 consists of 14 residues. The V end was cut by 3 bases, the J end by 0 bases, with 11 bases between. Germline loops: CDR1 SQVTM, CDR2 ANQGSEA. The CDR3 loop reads CSVDRQDLNTEAFF. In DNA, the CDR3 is TGCAGCGTTGATCGACAGGACTTGAACACTGAAGCTTTCTTT.

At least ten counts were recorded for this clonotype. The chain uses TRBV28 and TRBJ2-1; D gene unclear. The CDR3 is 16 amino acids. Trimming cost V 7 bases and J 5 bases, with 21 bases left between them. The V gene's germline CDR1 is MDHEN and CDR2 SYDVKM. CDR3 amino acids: CASNSLRFPEDNEQFF. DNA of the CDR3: TGTGCCAGCAACTCACTCCGTTTTCCCGAGGACAATGAGCAGTTCTTC.

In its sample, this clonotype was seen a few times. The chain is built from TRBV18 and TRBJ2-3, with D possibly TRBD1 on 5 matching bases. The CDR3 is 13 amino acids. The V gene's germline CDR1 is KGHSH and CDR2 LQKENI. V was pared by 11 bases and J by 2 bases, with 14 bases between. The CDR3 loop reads CAAVQGLTDTQYF. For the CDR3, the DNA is TGTGCCGCCGTCCAGGGCCTCACAGATACGCAGTATTTT.

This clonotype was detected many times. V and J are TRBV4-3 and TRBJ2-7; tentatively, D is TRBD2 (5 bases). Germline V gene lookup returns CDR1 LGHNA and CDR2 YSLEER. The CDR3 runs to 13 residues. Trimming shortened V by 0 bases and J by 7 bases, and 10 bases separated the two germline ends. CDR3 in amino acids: CASSQDFRGEQYF. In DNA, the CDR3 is TGCGCCAGCAGCCAAGATTTTCGAGGGGAGCAGTACTTC.

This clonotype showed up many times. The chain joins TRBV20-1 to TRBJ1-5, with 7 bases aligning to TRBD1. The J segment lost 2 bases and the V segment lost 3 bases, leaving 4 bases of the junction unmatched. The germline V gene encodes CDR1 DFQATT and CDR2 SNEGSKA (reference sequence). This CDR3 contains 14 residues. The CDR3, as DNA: TGCAGTGCTAGTCAAAGGGGGCGCAATCAGCCCCAGCATTTT. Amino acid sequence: CSASQRGRNQPQHF.